One sample yielded the 21 T cell receptor beta chains listed below, sequenced in a study of cytomegalovirus exposure and HLA in healthy donors. Sequenced by immunoSEQ multiplex PCR; TCRdb stores in-frame clones only, minus some. The data show about 360,000 clones, with about nine tenths seen just once and approximately 0.86% held by the top ten. The specimen was PBMCs. Source of these receptors: a woman between 18 and 30 years old in good health and CMV-seronegative.

This CDR3 reads CASSLTGTSGIEQYF. In DNA, the CDR3 is TGTGCCAGTTCCCTAACCGGGACTAGCGGGATCGAGCAGTACTTC. V and J are TRBV2 and TRBJ2-7, with 13 bases aligning to TRBD2. Germline values: CDR1 SNHLY, CDR2 FYNNEI. Losses at the gene ends were 9 bases for V and 6 bases for J; bases not matched to a gene: 11. The CDR3 totals 15 residues.

The V and J genes are TRBV6-1 and TRBJ1-5; D not resolved. This CDR3 has 16 residues. The V gene's germline CDR1 is MNHNS and CDR2 SASEGT. V was clipped by 3 bases and J by 1 base, with 13 bases between them. The CDR3 reads CASSEGRLQSNQPQHF. In DNA form, the CDR3 reads TGTGCCAGCAGTGAGGGCAGGTTGCAAAGCAATCAGCCCCAGCATTTT.

The V gene is TRBV5-1, the J gene TRBJ1-2; tentative D call: TRBD1 (5 bases). From germline, CDR1 is SGHRS and CDR2 YFSETQ. CDR3 length: 14 amino acids. V lost 4 bases to trimming and J lost 5 bases, with 15 bases between them. CDR3 residues: CASSEQGLQYGYTF. The CDR3 nucleotides are TGCGCCAGCAGCGAGCAGGGACTCCAATATGGCTACACCTTC.

This clone has just one count. Here the CDR3 reads CSVDLAGADEQYF. The CDR3 DNA is TGCAGCGTTGATCTAGCGGGAGCTGACGAGCAGTACTTC. This chain joins TRBV29-1 and TRBJ2-7, with 10 nucleotides matching TRBD2. The CDR3 covers 13 residues. CDR1 is SQVTM and CDR2 is ANQGSEA in the germline V gene. V gave up 3 bases and J gave up 5 bases; unmatched junction bases: 4.

The rearrangement uses TRBV2 and TRBJ2-4, with 8 nucleotides matching TRBD1. Losses at the gene ends were 8 bases for V and 0 bases for J; bases not matched to a gene: 18. This CDR3 comprises 19 residues. Germline V gene lookup returns CDR1 SNHLY and CDR2 FYNNEI. The CDR3 nucleotides read TGTGCCAGCCATGACCCCTGGCAGGGGGCTATGTTAGCCAAAAACATTCAGTACTTC. It codes for CASHDPWQGAMLAKNIQYF.

This chain joins TRBV28 and TRBJ2-5, with 9 bases fitting TRBD1. Trimming at V came to 6 bases and at J to 5 bases, leaving 4 bases not matched to a gene. The CDR3 runs 13 residues. CDR1 is MDHEN, CDR2 SYDVKM, per germline. As DNA, the CDR3 is TGTGCCAGCAGCAACAGGGGGCCCGAGACCCAGTACTTC. The encoded protein is CASSNRGPETQYF.

This chain links TRBV9 with TRBJ1-2, with D tentatively TRBD1 (6 bases). CDR3 length equals 15 residues. Germline assignment: CDR1 SGDLS and CDR2 YYNGEE. V was trimmed by 0 bases and J by 4 bases, leaving 13 bases between them. This CDR3 reads CASSVENNRAYGYTF. The CDR3 DNA is TGTGCCAGCAGCGTAGAAAATAACAGGGCCTATGGCTACACCTTC.

The chain joins TRBV15 to TRBJ2-5; D call uncertain. This CDR3 is 16 amino acids long. V was cut by 1 base and J by 4 bases, with 16 bases left in between. CDR1 and CDR2 (germline): LNHNV, YYDKDF (reference sequence). The CDR3 DNA reads TGTGCCACCAGCAGAGTCGTGAGACGGGTGGTAGAGACCCAGTACTTC. The encoded protein is CATSRVVRRVVETQYF.

The chain couples TRBV28 to TRBJ1-5; possible D gene TRBD1, 6 bases. V dropped 6 bases and J dropped 0 bases, with 15 bases sitting between them. The CDR3 length is 16 residues. Germline values: CDR1 MDHEN, CDR2 SYDVKM. CDR3 loop: CASSPGGANSNQPQHF. The CDR3 DNA sequence: TGTGCCAGCAGCCCCGGGGGGGCGAATAGCAATCAGCCCCAGCATTTT.

V gene TRBV6-5 combines with J gene TRBJ1-2; D gene uncertain. The CDR3 runs 15 residues. V lost 9 bases and J 0 bases, leaving 17 bases between the germline ends. Germline V gene lookup returns CDR1 MNHEY and CDR2 SVGAGI. CDR3 nucleotide sequence: TGTGCCAGTAGCGTGGCCTCCTCTCCTAACTATGGCTACACCTTC. Translated: CASSVASSPNYGYTF.

This clone appeared a single time. The CDR3 DNA sequence: TGTGCCAGTAGTATTAAAGCAAGCGGCGCCTACGAGCAGTACTTC. Its translation: CASSIKASGAYEQYF. The V call is TRBV19, the J call TRBJ2-7; possible D gene TRBD2, 5 bases. The CDR3 consists of 15 residues. From germline, CDR1 is LNHDA and CDR2 SQIVND (reference sequence). V gave up 3 bases and J gave up 2 bases, with 14 bases separating them. Supplemented by reference TRBV19 and TRBJ2-7, the full variable domain reads DGGITQSPKYLFRKEGQNVTLSCEQNLNHDAMYWYRQDPGQGLRLIYYSQIVNDFQKGDIAEGYSVSREKKESFPLTVTSAQKNPTAFYLCASSIKASGAYEQYFGPGTRLTVT.

J is TRBJ2-5 and V is TRBV9; TRBD2 matches 7 bases. CDR3 size: 15 residues. V shed 8 bases, J shed 7 bases, and the junction held 17 bases outside the gene matches. Germline loops: CDR1 SGDLS, CDR2 YYNGEE. CDR3 protein: CASTPAWGGQGTQYF. DNA for the CDR3: TGTGCCAGTACCCCGGCATGGGGGGGTCAGGGGACCCAGTACTTC.

The chain joins TRBV5-1 to TRBJ2-4; D may be TRBD1 (6 bases). V was clipped by 0 bases and J by 7 bases, with 11 bases between them. This CDR3 has 14 amino acids. CDR1 SGHRS and CDR2 YFSETQ come from the germline V gene. The CDR3 protein is CASSLEGRGNIQYF. The CDR3 DNA follows: TGCGCCAGCAGCTTGGAGGGAAGGGGGAACATTCAGTACTTC.

This sequence joins TRBV30 and TRBJ2-1; TRBD2 agrees at 8 bases. The length of the CDR3 is 18 residues. V dropped 0 bases and J dropped 3; count of bases not matched to a gene: 13. CDR1 is GTSNPN and CDR2 is SVGIG in the germline V gene (reference sequence). CDR3 region: CAWSVRPSGPAIYNEQFF. The CDR3 DNA reads TGTGCCTGGAGTGTACGACCTAGCGGGCCTGCAATCTACAATGAGCAGTTCTTC.

This chain uses TRBV7-6 with TRBJ2-7; 8 bases match TRBD1. Germline loops: CDR1 SGHVS, CDR2 FNYEAQ. The CDR3 sequence is 16 residues long. V dropped 5 bases and J dropped 2; count of bases not matched to a gene: 11. In DNA form, the CDR3 reads TGTGCCAGCAGCGGGCCCGGGACAGGCCTTCCCTACGAGCAGTACTTC. It is translated as CASSGPGTGLPYEQYF.

This clone has only one observation. This chain uses TRBV28 with TRBJ2-7; 7 bases fit TRBD2. The germline gives CDR1 MDHEN, CDR2 SYDVKM. V shed 3 bases, J shed 1 base, and the junction held 12 bases outside the gene matches. The CDR3 has 17 amino acids. Here the CDR3 DNA reads TGTGCCAGCAGTTTGCTCTCTCTCTCCGGGGGGTCCTACGAGCAGTACTTC. This translates into CASSLLSLSGGSYEQYF.

CDR3 protein: CASRDPGRVGGYTF. The CDR3 DNA sequence: TGTGCCAGCAGGGACCCGGGCAGGGTAGGGGGCTACACCTTC. The V gene is TRBV28, the J gene TRBJ1-2; D might be TRBD1 (5 bases). V was cut by 6 bases and J by 8 bases, with 19 bases left in between. The germline V gene encodes CDR1 MDHEN and CDR2 SYDVKM. This CDR3 is 14 amino acids long.

The chain combines TRBV11-2 with TRBJ1-2; D may be TRBD1 (5 bases). The germline CDR1 and CDR2 sequences are SGHAT and FQNNGV. The CDR3 has 15 amino acids. Trimming removed 4 bases at V and 5 bases at J, with 17 bases between. CDR3 in DNA: TGTGCCAGCAGCTCCCAAGAGCAGGGAGGGTATGGCTACACCTTC. Its protein product is CASSSQEQGGYGYTF.

The rearrangement uses TRBV27 and TRBJ2-7; D may be TRBD1 (6 bases). Germline CDR1 reads MNHEY; CDR2 reads SMNVEV (reference sequence). The CDR3 is 15 residues long. V was clipped by 1 base and J by 3 bases, with 13 bases between them. CDR3 bases: TGTGCCAGCAGTTTATACCCCGGACAGCTCTACGAGCAGTACTTC. It encodes CASSLYPGQLYEQYF.

The chain couples TRBV7-9 to TRBJ2-1; possible D gene TRBD2, 5 bases. CDR3 size: 14 residues. V was clipped by 6 bases and J by 0 bases, with 9 bases between them. Germline V gene sequence: CDR1 SEHNR, CDR2 FQNEAQ (reference sequence). The CDR3 nucleotides are TGTGCCAGCAGGCTTGGGAGCTCCTACAATGAGCAGTTCTTC. The encoded protein is CASRLGSSYNEQFF.

The chain has TRBV5-1 and TRBJ2-7; 11 nucleotides agree with TRBD1. Germline V lookup: CDR1 SGHRS, CDR2 YFSETQ. The ends lost 2 bases at V and 3 bases at J; junction bases unmatched: 4. This CDR3 comprises 15 residues. CDR3: CASSFTGTGGYEQYF. The CDR3 coding sequence is TGCGCCAGCAGCTTCACCGGGACAGGGGGCTACGAGCAGTACTTC.